Listed here are 22 T cell receptor beta chains from one sample, sequenced in a study of CXCR3-negative and CXCR3-positive naive CD8 T cells. All TRB cDNA libraries came from 5' RACE performed with UMI labels. Reprocessing the 5' RACE reads, TCRdb reports a single entry for every CDR3 protein and omits DNA. This specimen shows 43,000 or so distinct CDR3 sequences; the ten leading clones hold approximately 1.4%. The specimen was naive CXCR3- CD8+ T cells from blood. Specified subset: CD45RO-CCR7+CD27+CD95- naive CD8+ T cells lacking CXCR3 (TNR3-). These TCRs come from a human donor in good health. Some clones in this sample may be carry-over from other donors' samples.

The chain uses TRBV29-1 and TRBJ2-7. The germline V gene encodes CDR1 SQVTM and CDR2 ANQGSEA. This CDR3 has 13 amino acids. The CDR3 loop reads CSVEPGPTYEQYF.

The chain combines TRBV4-2 with TRBJ2-1; TCRdb's assignment of TRBD1 cannot be checked, as there is no DNA. Germline CDR1 reads LGHNA; CDR2 reads YNFKEQ. The CDR3 has 14 amino acids. CDR3 protein: CASSQGDSPNEQFF.

V is TRBV29-1 and J is TRBJ1-1; TCRdb gives TRBD1 as the D gene, but with no DNA this cannot be confirmed. This CDR3 is built from 13 residues. Per germline, CDR1 SQVTM and CDR2 ANQGSEA. CDR3: CSVEDGRDFEAFF.

This rearrangement joins TRBV6-5 to TRBJ2-3; TCRdb calls TRBD1, which cannot be checked without DNA. CDR1 and CDR2 (germline): MNHEY, SVGAGI. The CDR3 totals 15 residues. The CDR3 loop is CASRQWAGSTDTQYF.

The gene calls are TRBV29-1 and TRBJ2-1; the TCRdb call, TRBD2, lacks DNA for checking. Germline loops: CDR1 SQVTM, CDR2 ANQGSEA. This CDR3 has 11 residues. CDR3 sequence reads: CSVWEGSEQFF.

This clonotype ranks as medium-sized (0.01 to 0.1%) in terms of frequency. The chain links TRBV4-3 to TRBJ2-7; TCRdb indicates TRBD2, and absent DNA this call remains unverified. Germline lookup yields CDR1 LGHNA and CDR2 YSLEER. There are 15 residues in the CDR3. This chain's CDR3 is CASSQATSGGSEQYF.

The V and J genes are TRBV7-8 and TRBJ2-5; TCRdb reports TRBD1, a call that lacks DNA to check it against. The CDR3 runs to 15 residues. Germline V gene lookup returns CDR1 SGHVS and CDR2 FQNEAQ. This CDR3 is CASSPGQHAQETQYF.

V is TRBV20-1 and J is TRBJ2-3; as DNA is missing, the TRBD1 call by TCRdb cannot be tested. This CDR3 contains 14 residues. The germline gives CDR1 DFQATT, CDR2 SNEGSKA (reference sequence). Here the CDR3 reads CSARETGGKDTQYF.

J is TRBJ2-3 and V is TRBV2; TCRdb picks TRBD2, but there is no DNA to check that call. Germline CDR1 is SNHLY and CDR2 is FYNNEI. The CDR3 length is 15 residues. The chain's CDR3 is CASNGPAVSTDTQYF.

The chain links TRBV27 to TRBJ2-7. CDR3 size: 15 residues. Germline-derived CDR1 and CDR2 are MNHEY and SMNVEV (reference sequence). CDR3 amino acids: CASSQIERSIYEQYF.

The J gene is TRBJ2-2, the V gene TRBV29-1; without DNA, the TCRdb call of TRBD1 cannot be checked. Per germline, CDR1 SQVTM and CDR2 ANQGSEA. This CDR3 is built from 14 residues. The CDR3 is CSAPSSLLTGELFF.

This rearrangement joins TRBV14 to TRBJ2-5; TCRdb calls TRBD2, which cannot be checked without DNA. From germline, CDR1 is SGHDN and CDR2 FVKESK. The length of the CDR3 is 14 residues. This CDR3 reads CASSQAGTTGTQYF.

The genes are TRBV6-5 and TRBJ2-7. Looked up from germline, CDR1 is MNHEY and CDR2 is SVGAGI. The CDR3 length is 13 residues. The CDR3 region is CASSLDRTYEQYF.

The rearrangement links TRBV20-1 to TRBJ2-3. This CDR3 is 17 amino acids long. CDR1 DFQATT and CDR2 SNEGSKA come from the germline V gene (reference sequence). Here the CDR3 reads CSAPDARSGPRTDTQYF.

This clonotype registers medium-sized (0.01 to 0.1%) by frequency. The CDR3 reads CASSTLAGGFNEQFF. The rearrangement joins TRBV7-6 to TRBJ2-1; with no DNA, the TCRdb D assignment of TRBD2 cannot be verified. The germline V gene has CDR1 SGHVS and CDR2 FNYEAQ. The CDR3 runs to 15 residues.

The CDR3 spells CASSAGTSGGTVAKNIQYF. The V call is TRBV9, the J call TRBJ2-4; the D call from TCRdb, TRBD2, cannot be confirmed without DNA. There are 19 residues in the CDR3. Germline CDR1 and CDR2: SGDLS and YYNGEE.

The chain joins TRBV7-3 to TRBJ2-7; with no DNA, the TCRdb D assignment of TRBD2 cannot be verified. The CDR3 has 14 residues. CDR1 is SGHTA and CDR2 is FQGTGA in the germline V gene. CDR3 in amino acids: CASSFLAGANEQYF.

The chain has TRBV3-1 and TRBJ2-7; no DNA is available, so the TRBD1 call from TCRdb remains unchecked. This CDR3 spans 16 amino acids. The germline V gene encodes CDR1 LGHDT and CDR2 YNNKEL (reference sequence). The CDR3 loop is CASSQDEGSEPYEQYF.

By frequency, this clonotype is medium-sized. The V gene is TRBV29-1, the J gene TRBJ2-7; there is no DNA to check the TCRdb D call of TRBD1. CDR1 and CDR2 (germline): SQVTM, ANQGSEA. The CDR3 has 13 amino acids. CDR3 loop: CSVRGGGDHEQYF.

The rearrangement joins TRBV29-1 to TRBJ1-4; as DNA is missing, the TRBD1 call by TCRdb cannot be tested. The germline gives CDR1 SQVTM, CDR2 ANQGSEA. The CDR3 is 12 residues long. The chain's CDR3 is CSVERGNGKLFF.

CDR3 residues: CASSLEAGDLWNSPLHF. The chain links TRBV5-1 to TRBJ1-6; TCRdb designates TRBD1, a call that cannot be tested without DNA. CDR1 SGHRS and CDR2 YFSETQ come from the germline V gene. This CDR3 is built from 17 residues.

V and J are TRBV29-1 and TRBJ2-7. This CDR3 region has 15 residues. The germline V gene has CDR1 SQVTM and CDR2 ANQGSEA. The CDR3 loop is CSVEIEGPSSYEQYF.